Each of the 22 T cell receptor beta chains below was sequenced from the same sample in a study of T cell responses to AZD1222 COVID-19 vaccine. Measured with immunoSEQ multiplex PCR; TCRdb has only the in-frame clones, and not every one. This table has some 110,000 clones, around 88% appearing once. The sequencing used peripheral blood, collected 28 days after the second AZD1222 dose. The receptors originated from an adult who received the AZD1222 COVID-19 vaccine.

This chain connects TRBV24-1 to TRBJ1-5; 7 bases align to TRBD1. J gave up 9 bases and V 2 bases, and 6 bases lay outside the gene matches. The CDR3 has 14 amino acids. Germline assignment: CDR1 KGHDR and CDR2 SFDVKD. The CDR3 loop is CATSDSGGWSPQHF. In nucleotides, the CDR3 is TGTGCCACCAGTGATTCAGGGGGATGGTCGCCCCAGCATTTT.

This sequence joins TRBV18 and TRBJ1-4, with 9 bases aligning to TRBD1. Trimming removed 8 bases from V and 7 bases from J; junction bases left unmatched: 5. The V gene's germline CDR1 is KGHSH and CDR2 LQKENI. This CDR3 region has 13 residues. The CDR3: CASGGQGREKLFF. CDR3 bases: TGTGCCAGCGGGGGACAGGGTCGTGAAAAACTGTTTTTT. The complete variable domain, with remaining parts taken from reference TRBV18 and TRBJ1-4, reads NAGVMQNPRHLVRRRGQEARLRCSPMKGHSHVYWYRQLPEEGLKFMVYLQKENIIDESGMPKERFSAEFPKEGPSILRIQQVVRGDSAAYFCASGGQGREKLFFGSGTQLSVL.

The rearrangement joins TRBV21-1 to TRBJ1-5. TRBV21-1 is shown as a pseudogene. CDR3 size: 18 residues. CDR3 in amino acids: CASTPFAGVLHYNQPQHF. CDR3 DNA: TGTGCCAGCACCCCCTTCGCGGGGGTCCTTCACTATAATCAGCCCCAGCATTTT.

This chain connects TRBV11-2 to TRBJ2-7, with TRBD2 matching over 10 bases. This CDR3 has 15 amino acids. The V gene end was trimmed by 0 bases and the J gene end by 9 bases; junction bases not matched to a gene: 8. CDR1 SGHAT and CDR2 FQNNGV come from the germline V gene. The chain's CDR3 is CASSLDHLAGATQYF. As DNA, the CDR3 is TGTGCCAGCAGCTTAGATCACCTAGCGGGAGCGACGCAGTACTTC.

The V and J genes are TRBV3-1 (or the pseudogene TRBV3-2) and TRBJ1-1; D is uncertain. The CDR3 loop spans 13 amino acids. Germline CDR1 reads LGHDT; CDR2 reads YNNKEL (reference sequence). The V and J ends lost 0 bases and 3 bases respectively, with 5 bases between them. The DNA for the CDR3 is TGTGCCAGCAGCCAAGACCGAGACACTGAAGCTTTCTTT. It translates to CASSQDRDTEAFF.

This clone is a singleton in its sample. DNA for the CDR3: TGTGCCAGGGGGGGCAGGGAAGGAGAAAAACTGTTTTTT. As protein: CARGGREGEKLFF. The chain carries TRBV2 and TRBJ1-4; perhaps TRBD1 as D (6 bases). Germline lookup yields CDR1 SNHLY and CDR2 FYNNEI. CDR3 length: 13 amino acids. V shed 9 bases and J shed 8 bases, with 16 bases lying between them. Supplemented by reference TRBV2 and TRBJ1-4, the full variable domain reads EPEVTQTPSHQVTQMGQEVILRCVPISNHLYFYWYRQILGQKVEFLVSFYNNEISEKSEIFDDQFSVERPDGSNFTLKIRSTKLEDSAMYFCARGGREGEKLFFGSGTQLSVL.

V is TRBV6-5 and J is TRBJ2-1; the D gene is possibly TRBD1 (6 bases). This CDR3 comprises 15 residues. Germline V gene sequence: CDR1 MNHEY, CDR2 SVGAGI. V was cut by 6 bases and J by 0 bases, with 12 bases left in between. The chain's CDR3 is CASRATGSSYNEQFF. The CDR3 region has the DNA TGTGCCAGCAGGGCTACAGGGAGCTCCTACAATGAGCAGTTCTTC.

V is TRBV2 and J is TRBJ1-5; possible D gene TRBD1, 5 bases. The germline V gene encodes CDR1 SNHLY and CDR2 FYNNEI. CDR3 size: 14 residues. Deletions cut 3 bases from V and 2 bases from J, with 8 bases between. The CDR3 DNA is TGTGCCAGCAGTGACCCCAGGGGCAATCAGCCCCAGCATTTT. Translating it yields CASSDPRGNQPQHF.

The chain uses TRBV12-3 or TRBV12-4 and TRBJ2-7, with D perhaps given as TRBD1 or TRBD2 (5 bases each). V was clipped by 3 bases and J by 5 bases, with 11 bases between them. This CDR3 is built from 13 residues. CDR3 coding DNA: TGTGCCAGCAGTTTTGGGGGATCTAACGAGCAGTACTTC. Translation gives CASSFGGSNEQYF.

The rearrangement joins TRBV6-1 to TRBJ2-7; 12 positions agree with TRBD1. The length of the CDR3 is 14 residues. Per the germline V gene, CDR1 is MNHNS and CDR2 is SASEGT. V lost 6 bases, J lost 5 bases, and 5 bases stayed unmatched. CDR3 sequence (DNA): TGTGCCAGCAGCCTGGGGACAGGGGGCCACGAGCAGTACTTC. Amino acid sequence: CASSLGTGGHEQYF.

The rearrangement uses TRBV5-4 and TRBJ2-7, with 8 bases fitting TRBD1. Germline loops: CDR1 SGHNT, CDR2 YYREEE (reference sequence). V lost 0 bases to trimming and J lost 3 bases; unmatched junction nucleotides: 2. The CDR3 is 14 residues long. CDR3 sequence: CASSLDRGYYEQYF. CDR3 sequence (DNA): TGTGCCAGCAGCTTGGACAGGGGGTACTACGAGCAGTACTTC.

In this sample, this clone turned up a few times. For the CDR3, the DNA is TGCGCCAGCAGCGCGGATCAGGGGACCTACACTGAAGCTTTCTTT. Its translation: CASSADQGTYTEAFF. The chain employs TRBV5-1 and TRBJ1-1; D is possibly TRBD1 (6 bases). This CDR3 is built from 15 residues. The V end lost 4 bases, the J end lost 3 bases, and 16 bases lay between the germline ends. Germline CDR1 SGHRS, CDR2 YFSETQ.

J is TRBJ2-7 and V is TRBV13; 7 positions match TRBD1. V gave up 0 bases and J gave up 3 bases; unmatched junction bases: 5. In germline, CDR1 is PRHDT, CDR2 FYEKMQ (reference sequence). The CDR3 runs to 15 residues. The CDR3 DNA reads TGTGCCAGCAGCTTAGGCATAAGACAGGGCTACGAGCAGTACTTC. Amino acid sequence: CASSLGIRQGYEQYF.

The rearrangement links TRBV28 to TRBJ1-5; D uncertain. This CDR3 is 13 amino acids long. Per the germline V gene, CDR1 is MDHEN and CDR2 is SYDVKM. Trimming took off 4 bases at V and 6 bases at J, with 10 bases between the two ends. This CDR3 is CASSSGYGQPQHF. CDR3 sequence (DNA): TGTGCCAGCAGTTCCGGGTATGGTCAGCCCCAGCATTTT.

This chain joins TRBV2 and TRBJ2-5; 12 nucleotides line up with TRBD2. The CDR3 length is 15 residues. The ends lost 6 bases at V and 5 bases at J; junction bases unmatched: 7. Germline CDR1 reads SNHLY; CDR2 reads FYNNEI. The DNA for the CDR3 is TGTGCCAGCAGACCGACTAGCGGGGGTCAGGAGACCCAGTACTTC. It codes for CASRPTSGGQETQYF.

This sequence joins TRBV7-6 and TRBJ2-7; 9 nucleotides agree with TRBD1. CDR1 SGHVS and CDR2 FNYEAQ come from the germline V gene. With 6 bases clipped from V and 3 bases from J, the junction kept 9 bases outside the gene matches. The CDR3 sequence is 15 residues long. CDR3 amino acids: CASSPLGGQGYEQYF. For the CDR3, the DNA is TGTGCCAGCAGTCCCCTGGGGGGACAGGGCTACGAGCAGTACTTC.

J is TRBJ2-2 and V is TRBV28; 12 nucleotides match TRBD1. Trimming cost V 7 bases and J 4 bases; bases outside gene matches: 7. The CDR3 has 16 amino acids. Germline CDR1 is MDHEN and CDR2 is SYDVKM. The CDR3 DNA reads TGTGCCAGCATCTCCCGGGACAGGGGGCGCACCGGGGAGCTGTTTTTT. Amino acid sequence: CASISRDRGRTGELFF.

The rearrangement links TRBV5-1 to TRBJ2-7; D ambiguous. The CDR3 runs to 14 residues. Germline values: CDR1 SGHRS, CDR2 YFSETQ. V lost 2 bases and J 5 bases, leaving 14 bases between the germline ends. The CDR3 reads CASSLPGQANEQYF. In DNA, the CDR3 is TGCGCCAGCAGCTTACCGGGCCAAGCCAACGAGCAGTACTTC.

The CDR3 loop reads CAISPSSGSTDTQYF. As DNA, the CDR3 is TGTGCCATCAGCCCTTCTAGCGGGAGCACAGATACGCAGTATTTT. The genes are TRBV10-3 and TRBJ2-3; TRBD2 matches 8 bases. CDR3 length: 15 amino acids. Trimming removed 6 bases from V and 0 bases from J; junction bases left unmatched: 5. From germline, CDR1 is ENHRY and CDR2 SYGVKD.

V and J are TRBV5-1 and TRBJ2-6, with unresolved D. The CDR3 sequence is 16 residues long. The germline CDR1 and CDR2 sequences are SGHRS and YFSETQ. Trimming stripped 2 bases from V and 0 bases from J, with 9 bases between. The CDR3 loop is CASSFGIPSGANVLTF. The CDR3, as DNA: TGCGCCAGCAGCTTTGGCATCCCCTCTGGGGCCAACGTCCTGACTTTC.

This clone showed up just once. This chain's CDR3 is CASNFPSSTTGNYGYTF. CDR3 nucleotide sequence: TGTGCCAGCAATTTCCCATCATCCACAACAGGTAATTACGGCTACACCTTC. V gene TRBV2 combines with J gene TRBJ1-2, with a weak D call TRBD1 (5 bases). V lost 7 bases and J 8 bases, leaving 29 bases between the germline ends. From germline, CDR1 is SNHLY and CDR2 FYNNEI. The CDR3 contains 17 residues.

The rearrangement joins TRBV18 to TRBJ1-4; D might be TRBD1 (5 bases). This CDR3 contains 17 residues. Trimming cost V 2 bases and J 0 bases, with 13 bases left between them. The germline gives CDR1 KGHSH, CDR2 LQKENI. The CDR3 loop reads CASSPDQLGATNEKLFF. In nucleotides, the CDR3 is TGTGCCAGCTCACCAGACCAGCTGGGGGCAACTAATGAAAAACTGTTTTTT.